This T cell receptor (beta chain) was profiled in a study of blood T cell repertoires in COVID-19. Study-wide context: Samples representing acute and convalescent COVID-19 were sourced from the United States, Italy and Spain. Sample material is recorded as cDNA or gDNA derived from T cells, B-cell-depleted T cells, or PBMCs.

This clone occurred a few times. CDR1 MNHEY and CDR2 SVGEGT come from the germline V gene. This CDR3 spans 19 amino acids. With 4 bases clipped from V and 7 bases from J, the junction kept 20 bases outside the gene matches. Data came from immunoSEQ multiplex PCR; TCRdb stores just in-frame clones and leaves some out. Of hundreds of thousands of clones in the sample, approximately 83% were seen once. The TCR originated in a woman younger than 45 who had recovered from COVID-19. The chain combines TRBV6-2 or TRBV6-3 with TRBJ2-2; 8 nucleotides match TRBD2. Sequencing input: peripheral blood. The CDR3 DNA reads TGTGCCAGCAGTTCCCTCCCCCGATGGCCAGCGGGAGCCGACGGGGAGCTGTTTTTT. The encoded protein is CASSSLPRWPAGADGELFF.